What follows describes a single T cell receptor (beta chain). The data were taken from a study of T-cell reconstitution after alpha-beta-depleted transplantation in children. CDR1 and CDR2 from the germline V gene are SGHTA and FQGNSA. This CDR3 spans 13 amino acids. V lost 7 bases and J 8 bases, leaving 17 bases between the germline ends. It was with unique molecular identifiers that the TCRbeta library was prepared. A single record per CDR3 protein comes from TCRdb applying MiXCR to the PCR reads. The data contain about 610,000 distinct CDR3 sequences, roughly a tenth of them singletons. This sample comprised PBMCs from the stem cell graft donor, obtained from the stem cell graft. The genes are TRBV7-2 and TRBJ1-2, with D possibly matching TRBD1 (5 bases). This clonotype was obtained from a human donor who donated a stem cell graft to a child with acute myeloid leukemia. CDR3 sequence (DNA): TGTGCCAGCACCCCCCTCCGGGGGTCGGGCTACACCTTC. It is translated as CASTPLRGSGYTF.